The rows below give T cell receptor beta chains drawn from one sample of a study of early T cells in non-severe SARS-CoV-2 infection. MiXCR, applied by TCRdb to the 5' RACE reads, yields one record per CDR3 protein. Of about 98,000 distinct CDR3 sequences in the sample, 11% were seen once. Sequenced: whole blood. All receptors derive from an adult who was a healthcare worker with PCR-confirmed SARS-CoV-2 infection or an uninfected control (not recorded which). CDR3s include the opening cysteine and the closing phenylalanine or tryptophan. A D gene is named only where the DNA matches it firmly. Not all rows give a size; the values are once, few, many and, for expanded clones, a class.

V,D,size,J,DNA,CDR3
TRBV7-9,TRBD1,few,TRBJ2-5,TGTGCCAGCAGCTTCGGCCGGGACAGGCCGGAGACCCAGTACTTC,CASSFGRDRPETQYF
TRBV3-1,.,.,TRBJ1-3,TGTGCCAGCAGCCAAGACAGGGCGGCTGGAAACACCATATATTTT,CASSQDRAAGNTIYF
TRBV2,TRBD1,many,TRBJ2-6,TGTGCCAGCAGTCGAACAGGGGGCTTGGGGGCCAACGTCCTGACTTTC,CASSRTGGLGANVLTF
TRBV20-1,.,many,TRBJ1-2,TGCAGTGCTAGACGCCCCCCGTTTGGTCTTGCTAACTATGGCTACACCTTC,CSARRPPFGLANYGYTF
TRBV4-1,TRBD1,many,TRBJ1-1,TGCGCCAGCCGCCCCGGGACAGGAAAGAACACTGAAGCTTTCTTT,CASRPGTGKNTEAFF
TRBV7-3,.,many,TRBJ1-1,TGTGCCAGCAGCTCATACCAACAGGGAGGCACTGAAGCTTTCTTT,CASSSYQQGGTEAFF
TRBV29-1,.,.,TRBJ2-5,TGCAGCGTTGGATCGGGCGAGACCCAGTACTTC,CSVGSGETQYF
TRBV19,.,many,TRBJ1-2,TGTGCCACCACGGGGTGGGACAAGGAGCTTAACTATGGCTACACCTTC,CATTGWDKELNYGYTF
TRBV6-1,TRBD1,.,TRBJ1-3,TGTGCCAGCAGTGAAGCCGTGACAGGGGCTGGAAACACCATATATTTT,CASSEAVTGAGNTIYF
TRBV12-3/TRBV12-4,TRBD1,many,TRBJ2-3,TGTGCCAGCAGTTTAAGCAGGGGGCTAGATACGCAGTATTTT,CASSLSRGLDTQYF
TRBV2,.,many,TRBJ1-1,TGTGCCAGCAGTGCCAGCTCACACACTGAAGCTTTCTTT,CASSASSHTEAFF
TRBV28,.,.,TRBJ1-2,TGTGCCAGCAGTTTCCTGGGACTAGGCTATGGCTACACCTTC,CASSFLGLGYGYTF
TRBV7-6,TRBD2,few,TRBJ2-7,TGTGCCAGCAGCGATTACGGGGGGGAGGGCTTCAGCGAGCAGTACTTC,CASSDYGGEGFSEQYF
TRBV7-2,TRBD1,few,TRBJ1-1,TGTGCCAGCAGCTTCCGGGACAGGGTAGACACTGAAGCTTTCTTT,CASSFRDRVDTEAFF
TRBV18,TRBD1,.,TRBJ2-5,TGTGCCAGCTCACCATCATCGGACAGGCAAGAGACCCAGTACTTC,CASSPSSDRQETQYF
TRBV7-7,TRBD1,many,TRBJ2-2,TGTGCCAGCAGCCCGGAATACGGCAGGGGGCCGTCCCCTCCCGGGGAGCTGTTTTTT,CASSPEYGRGPSPPGELFF
TRBV6-1,.,.,TRBJ1-2,TGTGCCAGCAGTGAAGCAGGCTACTATGGCTACACCTTC,CASSEAGYYGYTF
TRBV3-1,.,many,TRBJ2-3,TGTGCCAGCAGCCAAGTTTCGTACACAGATACGCAGTATTTT,CASSQVSYTDTQYF
TRBV12-3/TRBV12-4,TRBD1,.,TRBJ2-6,TGTGCCAGCAGACCGACAGGGGGGAGCTCTGGGGCCAACGTCCTGACTTTC,CASRPTGGSSGANVLTF
TRBV18,TRBD1,few,TRBJ2-1,TGTGCCAGCTCACCATCACGACAGGGGGCGATGGGTTACAATGAGCAGTTCTTC,CASSPSRQGAMGYNEQFF
TRBV6-5,.,.,TRBJ2-4,TGTGCCAGCAGTTTTGGACCGAGCCGTAAAAACATTCAGTACTTC,CASSFGPSRKNIQYF
TRBV20-1,TRBD1,many,TRBJ2-7,TGCAGTGCTGTAACAGGGGGTAGCTCCTACGAGCAGTACTTC,CSAVTGGSSYEQYF
TRBV7-3,TRBD1,.,TRBJ2-2,TGTACCAGCAGCCCTCCCACAGGGACAGGGAGCACCGGGGAGCTGTTTTTT,CTSSPPTGTGSTGELFF
TRBV6-5,TRBD2,many,TRBJ2-7,TGTGCCAGCAGTTCCCGTAGCGGGGCCCGCTCCTACGAGCAGTACTTC,CASSSRSGARSYEQYF
TRBV5-1,.,few,TRBJ2-5,TGCGCCAGCAGCCCAAAAACCCCAGACAGAACCCAAGAGACCCAGTACTTC,CASSPKTPDRTQETQYF
TRBV11-2,TRBD2,many,TRBJ2-1,TGTGCCAGCAGCTCGGGACTAGCGGGGTCCAAGCAGTTCTTC,CASSSGLAGSKQFF
TRBV28,.,.,TRBJ2-3,TGTGCCAGCAGTTTAGGCAGGTACACGGATACGCAGTATTTT,CASSLGRYTDTQYF
TRBV7-9,.,few,TRBJ1-1,TGTGCCAGCAGCTTATTAGGGGGAGGCACTGAAGCTTTCTTT,CASSLLGGGTEAFF
TRBV7-6,.,many,TRBJ2-7,TGTGCCAGCAACCCGGGCCGATCCTACGAGCAGTACTTC,CASNPGRSYEQYF
TRBV10-2,.,.,TRBJ2-1,TGCGCCAGCAAGACTTCATCCTACAATGAGCAGTTCTTC,CASKTSSYNEQFF
TRBV3-1,.,few,TRBJ1-3,TGTGCCAGCAGCCACGGGGGAAACACCATATATTTT,CASSHGGNTIYF
TRBV20-1,TRBD1,.,TRBJ2-7,TGCAGTGCTAGAGTTCCGGGACAGGCGACCTCCTACGAGCAGTACTTC,CSARVPGQATSYEQYF
TRBV29-1,TRBD1,many,TRBJ2-7,TGCAGCGTGGCCGGGACAGGGAAGACCTACGAGCAGTACTTC,CSVAGTGKTYEQYF
TRBV5-1,TRBD2,few,TRBJ2-1,TGCGCCAGCAGCCCCGTAGCGGGAGGGCTGTACAATGAGCAGTTCTTC,CASSPVAGGLYNEQFF
TRBV29-1,.,.,TRBJ1-1,TGCAGCGTTGAAGAGTACGGCACTGAAGCTTTCTTT,CSVEEYGTEAFF
TRBV27,.,many,TRBJ2-7,TGTGCCAGTGGGGTCCGGGGTCCCTACGAGCAGTACTTC,CASGVRGPYEQYF
TRBV11-2,TRBD2,.,TRBJ2-3,TGTGCCAGCAGCCGTGACTCGGGGGGTTTCGGGACAGATACGCAGTATTTT,CASSRDSGGFGTDTQYF
TRBV18,.,.,TRBJ2-3,TGTGCCAGCTCACCCAGCGGCGGAGCTGATACGCAGTATTTT,CASSPSGGADTQYF
TRBV4-1,.,.,TRBJ2-7,TGCGCCAGCAGCCAAGGTCCAGGGGACAACGAGCAGTACTTC,CASSQGPGDNEQYF
TRBV28,TRBD2,many,TRBJ2-7,TGTGCCAGCACTACTAGCGGATCCTACGAGCAGTACTTC,CASTTSGSYEQYF
TRBV7-8,.,many,TRBJ1-1,TGTGCCAGCAGCTTGCGGGGGCAGGGGAACACTGAAGCTTTCTTT,CASSLRGQGNTEAFF
TRBV20-1,.,few,TRBJ1-3,TGCAGTGCCCCCTCAGGCTCTGGAAACACCATATATTTT,CSAPSGSGNTIYF
TRBV7-2,TRBD1,few,TRBJ1-1,TGTGCCAGCAGCTACCGAACAGGGGGAAACTTTGAAGCTTTCTTT,CASSYRTGGNFEAFF
TRBV2,.,.,TRBJ2-1,TGTGCCAGCACTCCTATGGCAGACTACAATGAGCAGTTCTTC,CASTPMADYNEQFF
TRBV7-9,.,many,TRBJ2-1,TGTGCCAGCAGCTCCGGGCGGGGTAACAATGAGCAGTTCTTC,CASSSGRGNNEQFF
TRBV4-1,.,.,TRBJ2-7,TGCGCCAGCAGCCAAGGGTTGCCGACCTACGAGCAGTACTTC,CASSQGLPTYEQYF
TRBV18,.,few,TRBJ2-7,TGTGCCAGCTCACCATTGGGGGAGAAGCATCCCTACGAGCAGTACTTC,CASSPLGEKHPYEQYF
TRBV9,TRBD1,few,TRBJ1-1,TGTGCCAGCAGCCTACGACAGGGAAAGTTCCCTGAAGCTTTCTTT,CASSLRQGKFPEAFF
TRBV7-6,.,.,TRBJ2-5,TGTGCCAGCACCCCCACCCCGGGGTCTCCCCAGTACTTC,CASTPTPGSPQYF
TRBV12-3/TRBV12-4,.,.,TRBJ1-2,TGTGCCAGCAGTCCCACACCAGACACTAACTATGGCTACACCTTC,CASSPTPDTNYGYTF